One and the same sample provided the 29 T cell receptor beta chains below, sequenced in a study of blood T cell repertoires in COVID-19. Clones were sequenced by immunoSEQ multiplex PCR, and TCRdb holds only the in-frame ones, with some missing. The sample holds roughly 350,000 clones, around 85% seen once. The sequenced material came from peripheral blood. The receptors were sampled from a young woman with acute or convalescent COVID-19.

The rearrangement links TRBV27 to TRBJ2-7; TRBD1 agrees at 8 bases. The ends lost 6 bases at V and 4 bases at J; junction bases unmatched: 11. Germline CDR1 reads MNHEY; CDR2 reads SMNVEV (reference sequence). The CDR3 runs 15 residues. CDR3 amino acids: CASRHTDRVRYEQYF. In nucleotides, the CDR3 is TGTGCCAGCAGACATACGGACAGGGTGAGGTACGAGCAGTACTTC.

This chain uses TRBV7-8 with TRBJ2-6, with TRBD1 as a possible D gene (6 bases). The CDR3 spans 16 residues. Trimming removed 5 bases from V and 0 bases from J, with 11 bases in between. Looked up from germline, CDR1 is SGHVS and CDR2 is FQNEAQ. The CDR3 nucleotides read TGTGCCAGCAGCCGGACAGCGCACTCTGGGGCCAACGTCCTGACTTTC. It codes for CASSRTAHSGANVLTF.

The gene calls are TRBV19 and TRBJ1-1, with D tentatively TRBD1 (6 bases). This CDR3 is 14 amino acids long. Per the germline V gene, CDR1 is LNHDA and CDR2 is SQIVND (reference sequence). V lost 2 bases and J lost 1, with 8 bases in between. CDR3 sequence reads: CASSINRANTEAFF. DNA of the CDR3: TGTGCCAGTAGTATAAACAGGGCGAACACTGAAGCTTTCTTT.

DNA for the CDR3: TGTGCCAGCAGCTTGGAGGCAGGGGTAAAAAATCAGCCCCAGCATTTT. This codes for CASSLEAGVKNQPQHF. The chain is built from TRBV5-5 and TRBJ1-5; tentative D call: TRBD1 (6 bases). V was trimmed by 0 bases and J by 4 bases, leaving 14 bases between them. Germline V gene lookup returns CDR1 SGHKS and CDR2 YYEKEE (reference sequence). The CDR3 has 16 residues.

V is TRBV4-2 and J is TRBJ2-7; tentative D call: TRBD2 (6 bases). Germline loops: CDR1 LGHNA, CDR2 YNFKEQ. This CDR3 contains 15 residues. The V gene lost 4 bases and the J gene lost 7 bases, with 20 bases spanning the gap. This CDR3 reads CASSRLIGGDGEQYF. In DNA, the CDR3 is TGTGCCAGCAGCCGATTAATTGGAGGGGATGGGGAGCAGTACTTC.

The rearrangement joins TRBV5-5 to TRBJ2-7, with D perhaps matching TRBD1 (6 bases). The CDR3 extends over 13 amino acids. The V and J ends lost 3 bases and 4 bases respectively, with 11 bases between them. Per the germline V gene, CDR1 is SGHKS and CDR2 is YYEKEE (reference sequence). CDR3 region: CASSWTVSYEQYF. Written as DNA, the CDR3 is TGTGCCAGCAGCTGGACAGTTTCTTACGAGCAGTACTTC.

The chain recombines TRBV12-5 with TRBJ1-3; 8 bases fit TRBD1. This CDR3 comprises 15 residues. The V and J ends lost 4 bases and 4 bases, in that order; junction bases with no gene match: 6. The germline V gene has CDR1 LGHNT and CDR2 FRNRAP. The CDR3 DNA is TGTGCTAGTGGTTCTTACGGACAGGGAGGAAACACCATATATTTT. This translates into CASGSYGQGGNTIYF. The whole variable domain, filled in from reference TRBV12-5 and TRBJ1-3, reads DARVTQTPRHKVTEMGQEVTMRCQPILGHNTVFWYRQTMMQGLELLAYFRNRAPLDDSGMPKDRFSAEMPDATLATLKIQPSEPRDSAVYFCASGSYGQGGNTIYFGEGSWLTVV.

V and J are TRBV27 and TRBJ2-7; 15 nucleotides align to TRBD2. V shed 5 bases, J shed 2 bases, and the junction held 4 bases outside the gene matches. The length of the CDR3 is 16 residues. From germline, CDR1 is MNHEY and CDR2 SMNVEV (reference sequence). CDR3 sequence: CASSPGLAGGPYEQYF. CDR3 in DNA: TGTGCCAGCAGTCCGGGACTAGCGGGAGGCCCCTACGAGCAGTACTTC.

The CDR3, as DNA: TGTGCCAGCAGCCAAAGGTTCCCGGGAAACTATAATTCACCCCTCCACTTT. Its translation: CASSQRFPGNYNSPLHF. The genes are TRBV27 and TRBJ1-6; D remains unclear. This CDR3 has 17 residues. Germline-derived CDR1 and CDR2 are MNHEY and SMNVEV (reference sequence). The V end lost 6 bases, the J end lost 3 bases, and 18 bases lay between the germline ends.

The rearrangement uses TRBV13 and TRBJ2-3; the match to TRBD2 covers 11 bases. V was pared by 4 bases and J by 6 bases, with 18 bases of the junction left unmatched. CDR1 and CDR2 from the germline V gene are PRHDT and FYEKMQ (reference sequence). The CDR3 consists of 19 residues. CDR3 loop: CASSSGFTSGGIWKDTQYF. The CDR3 DNA follows: TGTGCCAGCAGCTCAGGATTCACTAGCGGGGGCATTTGGAAGGATACGCAGTATTTT.

The chain is built from TRBV2 and TRBJ2-1, with 10 bases lining up with TRBD1. CDR1 is SNHLY, CDR2 FYNNEI, per germline. The CDR3 covers 13 residues. Trimming at V came to 9 bases and at J to 6 bases, leaving 5 bases not matched to a gene. CDR3 DNA sequence: TGTGCCAGTACCGGACAGGGGGTCAATGAGCAGTTCTTC. Translating gives CASTGQGVNEQFF.

The chain has TRBV28 and TRBJ1-2; 7 bases are a match to TRBD1. CDR1 and CDR2 (germline): MDHEN, SYDVKM. The junction had 13 bases not matched to a gene; V was cut back by 4 bases and J by 8 bases. The CDR3 has 15 amino acids. This CDR3 reads CASSSSGGTAKGYTF. The CDR3 nucleotides are TGTGCCAGCAGTTCCTCAGGCGGGACAGCGAAAGGCTACACCTTC.

The rearrangement joins TRBV28 to TRBJ1-1; D unclear. The CDR3 runs 14 residues. V was cut by 3 bases and J by 9 bases, with 17 bases left in between. Germline V gene lookup returns CDR1 MDHEN and CDR2 SYDVKM. The CDR3 coding sequence is TGTGCCAGCAGTTTGAGACAAAATAACCCCAAAGCTTTCTTT. It is translated as CASSLRQNNPKAFF.

CDR3 residues: CASTSWGQINSPLHF. The CDR3 DNA sequence: TGCGCCAGCACCTCCTGGGGACAGATTAATTCACCCCTCCACTTT. The chain is built from TRBV5-1 and TRBJ1-6, with TRBD1 matching 7 bases. The CDR3 covers 15 residues. The trim removed 6 bases at V and 6 bases at J, leaving 9 bases unmatched. The germline V gene has CDR1 SGHRS and CDR2 YFSETQ.

The chain is built from TRBV3-1 (or the pseudogene TRBV3-2) and TRBJ2-5; 7 positions agree with TRBD2. The CDR3 spans 15 residues. Germline CDR1 LGHDT, CDR2 YNNKEL (reference sequence). The ends lost 2 bases at V and 4 bases at J; junction bases unmatched: 7. In nucleotides, the CDR3 is TGTGCCAGCAGCCAATATACGGGGGAGGGAGAGACCCAGTACTTC. Protein product: CASSQYTGEGETQYF.

This chain joins TRBV11-2 and TRBJ1-1; maybe TRBD1 (5 bases). Germline CDR1 and CDR2: SGHAT and FQNNGV. Trimming removed 5 bases from V and 5 bases from J, with 21 bases in between. The CDR3 loop spans 16 amino acids. The DNA for the CDR3 is TGTGCCAGCAGCCCCCCGGGGTTTGCAGGGAGGACTGAAGCTTTCTTT. Encoded protein: CASSPPGFAGRTEAFF.

The sample holds one count of this clone. The V call is TRBV21-1, the J call TRBJ1-4; the table's D call of TRBD1 was not tested on the DNA. TRBV21-1 counts as a pseudogene. This CDR3 has 15 amino acids. The CDR3 region is CASSSMTGGEEKLFF. The CDR3 DNA sequence: TGTGCCAGCAGCAGTATGACAGGGGGCGAGGAAAAACTGTTTTTT.

V usage is TRBV9 and J usage is TRBJ2-7; D possibly corresponds to TRBD1 (5 bases). The germline CDR1 and CDR2 sequences are SGDLS and YYNGEE. The CDR3 contains 14 residues. V gave up 0 bases and J gave up 2 bases, with 9 bases separating them. DNA for the CDR3: TGTGCCAGCAGCGTAGACAGGACCACCTACGAGCAGTACTTC. It translates to CASSVDRTTYEQYF.

V gene TRBV11-1 combines with J gene TRBJ2-7; a possible D gene is TRBD1 (5 bases). The length of the CDR3 is 13 residues. The V and J ends lost 3 bases and 0 bases respectively, with 6 bases between them. The germline V gene has CDR1 SGHAT and CDR2 FQDESV (reference sequence). CDR3 in DNA: TGTGCCAGCAGCTTCAGGGACTCCTACGAGCAGTACTTC. Encoded protein: CASSFRDSYEQYF. The whole variable domain, filled in from reference TRBV11-1 and TRBJ2-7, reads EAEVAQSPRYKITEKSQAVAFWCDPISGHATLYWYRQILGQGPELLVQFQDESVVDDSQLPKDRFSAERLKGVDSTLKIQPAELGDSAMYLCASSFRDSYEQYFGPGTRLTVT.

This clone has only a few counts. This chain links TRBV9 with TRBJ1-3; 8 positions agree with TRBD1. Germline V CDR1 and CDR2: SGDLS, YYNGEE. This CDR3 region has 14 residues. Germline trimming cut 3 bases from V and 3 bases from J; bases unmatched to any gene: 2. The CDR3: CASSETGGGNTIYF. In nucleotides, the CDR3 is TGTGCCAGCAGCGAAACAGGGGGTGGAAACACCATATATTTT.

The gene calls are TRBV28 and TRBJ1-2; D unresolved. V was pared by 5 bases and J by 0 bases, with 19 bases between. Germline-derived CDR1 and CDR2 are MDHEN and SYDVKM. This CDR3 contains 17 residues. As DNA, the CDR3 is TGTGCCAGCAGTCCCACCCTCGGCGGGGAAGCTAACTATGGCTACACCTTC. This encodes CASSPTLGGEANYGYTF.

By frequency in the sample, this clone is medium-sized (0.01 to 0.1%). This chain connects TRBV7-9 to TRBJ2-1, with TRBD2 matching 11 bases. The CDR3 has 14 residues. V trimming: 5 bases; J trimming: 5 bases; junction bases outside the gene matches: 2. CDR1 and CDR2 from the germline V gene are SEHNR and FQNEAQ (reference sequence). The CDR3 spells CASSGTSGNNEQFF. CDR3 sequence (DNA): TGTGCCAGCAGCGGGACTAGCGGAAACAATGAGCAGTTCTTC.

The chain recombines TRBV5-1 with TRBJ2-7; 7 nucleotides line up with TRBD2. Germline V gene sequence: CDR1 SGHRS, CDR2 YFSETQ. V shed 0 bases, J shed 6 bases, and the junction held 9 bases outside the gene matches. The CDR3 runs to 15 residues. CDR3 sequence: CASSLEPSGKGEQYF. Here the CDR3 DNA reads TGCGCCAGCAGCTTGGAGCCCAGCGGGAAGGGCGAGCAGTACTTC. Together with reference TRBV5-1 and TRBJ2-7, the CDR3 gives the full variable domain: KAGVTQTPRYLIKTRGQQVTLSCSPISGHRSVSWYQQTPGQGLQFLFEYFSETQRNKGNFPGRFSGRQFSNSRSEMNVSTLELGDSALYLCASSLEPSGKGEQYFGPGTRLTVT.

The chain links TRBV11-2 to TRBJ2-1; 12 nucleotides agree with TRBD2. The CDR3 contains 19 residues. V lost 0 bases and J lost 0; bases outside the gene matches: 6. Germline V CDR1 and CDR2: SGHAT, FQNNGV. Here the CDR3 DNA reads TGTGCCAGCAGCTTAGAATGGCTAGCGGGAGGGAGCTCCTACAATGAGCAGTTCTTC. Amino acids: CASSLEWLAGGSSYNEQFF.

This clone has just one count. This chain connects TRBV2 to TRBJ2-7; D not resolved. V gave up 2 bases and J gave up 4 bases, with 6 bases separating them. Per germline, CDR1 SNHLY and CDR2 FYNNEI. CDR3 size: 12 residues. The CDR3 sequence: CASSEQAYEQYF. For the CDR3, the DNA is TGTGCCAGCAGTGAACAGGCGTACGAGCAGTACTTC.

The chain couples TRBV30 to TRBJ2-1; perhaps TRBD1 as D (5 bases). CDR3 length: 12 residues. CDR1 and CDR2 from the germline V gene are GTSNPN and SVGIG (reference sequence). Trimming took 0 bases from V and 8 from J, leaving 8 bases between them. The CDR3 loop reads CAWSVPRDEQFF. The CDR3 DNA follows: TGTGCCTGGAGTGTTCCCAGGGATGAGCAGTTCTTC. The variable domain in full, with the rest retrieved from reference TRBV30 and TRBJ2-1, is SQTIHQWPATLVQPVGSPLSLECTVEGTSNPNLYWYRQAAGRGLQLLFYSVGIGQISSEVPQNLSASRPQDRQFILSSKKLLLSDSGFYLCAWSVPRDEQFFGPGTRLTVL.

The chain couples TRBV28 to TRBJ1-4; D may be TRBD1 (6 bases). The V end lost 10 bases, the J end lost 1 base, and 16 bases lay between the germline ends. CDR1 MDHEN and CDR2 SYDVKM come from the germline V gene. The CDR3 totals 15 residues. CDR3 sequence: CATETGWETNEKLFF. The CDR3 coding sequence is TGTGCCACCGAAACAGGGTGGGAAACTAATGAAAAACTGTTTTTT.

The V call is TRBV18, the J call TRBJ1-6, with D tentatively TRBD1 (6 bases). The V gene's germline CDR1 is KGHSH and CDR2 LQKENI. The CDR3 runs to 16 residues. Between the trimmed V and J ends, which lost 3 bases and 2 bases, there was a span of 11 bases. CDR3 DNA: TGTGCCAGCTCACCGTCTACAGGGACCTATAATTCACCCCTCCACTTT. This codes for CASSPSTGTYNSPLHF.

This rearrangement joins TRBV30 to TRBJ1-1; possibly TRBD1 for D (5 bases). The CDR3 is 11 amino acids. CDR1 is GTSNPN and CDR2 is SVGIG in the germline V gene (reference sequence). The V and J ends lost 0 bases and 8 bases respectively, with 7 bases between them. The CDR3 sequence is CAWSVGAEAFF. Written as DNA, the CDR3 is TGTGCCTGGAGTGTAGGGGCAGAAGCTTTCTTT.